This T cell receptor beta chain was profiled in a study of shared clonotypes between healthy human individuals. General study points: Sequencing depth was predicted to influence how clonotypes are shared among donors.

A deep-level run was used for the assay. Genomic DNA from each subset was divided evenly over several immunoSEQ plates. This table comes from immunoSEQ multiplex PCR, and its TCRdb copy is limited to in-frame clones, with some not included. The sample lists 2 million to 2.5 million clones, approximately 96% occurring once. The study enrolled healthy HIV-negative adults without recent acute infections or vaccinations as donors. Unmatched junction bases numbered 11, after V lost 4 bases and J lost 5 bases. Germline V lookup: CDR1 SGHVS, CDR2 FQNEAQ. The CDR3 is 16 residues long. Remarks on this clone: As yet, its antigen is unknown.

This rearrangement joins TRBV7-8 to TRBJ2-7; 10 nucleotides line up with TRBD2. The source of this sequence is a man aged 18 to 29 in good health. Sequenced material: naive CD4+ T cells sorted from blood. The subset was: CD45RA+ positively selected. CDR3 sequence reads: CASSYPGVAGGNEQYF. The DNA of the CDR3 is TGTGCCAGCAGCTACCCTGGGGTAGCGGGAGGCAACGAGCAGTACTTC. Variable domain in full (rest from reference TRBV7-8 and TRBJ2-7): GAGVSQSPRYKVAKRGQDVALRCDPISGHVSLFWYQQALGQGPEFLTYFQNEAQLDKSGLPSDRFFAERPEGSVSTLKIQRTQQEDSAVYLCASSYPGVAGGNEQYFGPGTRLTVT.